The next 2 T cell receptor beta chains were all read from a single sample in a study of T-cell reconstitution after alpha-beta-depleted transplantation in children. A library of TCRbeta sequences, prepared with unique molecular identifiers, was generated. TCRdb re-called the PCR reads with MiXCR, one entry per CDR3 protein. The data contain fewer than 250,000 distinct CDR3 sequences, just under 8.5% of them seen just once; the ten biggest clones take up under 8%. The sample in question was PBMCs, mostly from graft donor cells, obtained 180 days after TCRalphabeta/CD19-depleted stem cell transplant. These receptor sequences come from a male patient under 18 who had a stem cell transplant for acute lymphoblastic leukemia, so the T cells may come from the graft donor.

This clonotype was counted at least ten times. This sequence joins TRBV15 and TRBJ1-5; D gene unclear. Germline V gene data show CDR1 as LNHNV and CDR2 as YYDKDF (reference sequence). The CDR3 contains 13 residues. Trimming pared 0 bases from V and 3 bases from J, leaving 3 bases between. DNA of the CDR3: TGTGCCACCAGCAGAGACCTCAATCAGCCCCAGCATTTT. It is translated as CATSRDLNQPQHF.

This clonotype has ten or more counts. The chain recombines TRBV4-1 with TRBJ1-5; D not resolved. In germline, CDR1 is MGHRA, CDR2 YSYEKL. The CDR3 totals 15 residues. With 5 bases removed from V and 0 bases from J, the gap between germline ends came to 11 bases. In DNA, the CDR3 is TGCGCCAGCAGCGGCGGTCCTTATAGCAATCAGCCCCAGCATTTT. This codes for CASSGGPYSNQPQHF.